These T cell receptor beta chains were read from a single sample in a study of regulatory T cells in long-lasting Graves disease. Each CDR3 protein is one row after TCRdb ran MiXCR on the multiplex PCR reads. Of fewer than 550,000 distinct CDR3 sequences in the sample, 16% are singletons; the top ten hold 20% to 25%. The data were also submitted as part of a second study, on T cells in Graves' hyperthyroidism and ophthalmopathy.

The input for sequencing was peripheral blood mononuclear cells (PBMCs), taken at new diagnosis, from a patient treated with antithyroid drugs. Every receptor here comes from a woman aged 35-65 years with Graves disease. Each CDR3 is given without its conserved first and last residue. Each record gives: V gene, clone size, J gene, CDR3 length, CDR3 protein. Clone size appears in some rows only: once, few, many, or a class for an expanded clone.

V gene: TRBV6-1
clone size: many
J gene: TRBJ2-1
CDR3 length: 13
CDR3 protein: ASSESGDRYNEQF

V gene: TRBV3-1
clone size: .
J gene: TRBJ1-4
CDR3 length: 10
CDR3 protein: ASSQDYEKLF

V gene: TRBV11-2
clone size: few
J gene: TRBJ1-3
CDR3 length: 15
CDR3 protein: ASSLDLPTNSGNTIY

V gene: TRBV7-8
clone size: many
J gene: TRBJ1-2
CDR3 length: 12
CDR3 protein: ASSLVTESGGYT

V gene: TRBV5-5
clone size: .
J gene: TRBJ2-5
CDR3 length: 11
CDR3 protein: ASSSPMVETQY

V gene: TRBV10-3
clone size: few
J gene: TRBJ1-1
CDR3 length: 11
CDR3 protein: AITEYMNTEAF

V gene: TRBV2
clone size: few
J gene: TRBJ2-3
CDR3 length: 10
CDR3 protein: ASSPTSGVLY

V gene: TRBV11-1
clone size: many
J gene: TRBJ2-5
CDR3 length: 11
CDR3 protein: ASGRGVEETQY

V gene: TRBV12-3/TRBV12-4
clone size: .
J gene: TRBJ1-2
CDR3 length: 11
CDR3 protein: ATRATEVYGYT

V gene: TRBV28
clone size: many
J gene: TRBJ2-2
CDR3 length: 14
CDR3 protein: ASSPLAGASYGELF

V gene: TRBV6-9
clone size: many
J gene: TRBJ1-1
CDR3 length: 9
CDR3 protein: ASSYGAEAF

V gene: TRBV20-1
clone size: many
J gene: TRBJ2-5
CDR3 length: 13
CDR3 protein: SPFAGLAGQETQY

V gene: TRBV6-1
clone size: .
J gene: TRBJ1-5
CDR3 length: 12
CDR3 protein: ASSDRKFYQPQH

V gene: TRBV10-3
clone size: few
J gene: TRBJ2-1
CDR3 length: 17
CDR3 protein: AISESLTRTRGSYNEQF

V gene: TRBV10-3
clone size: many
J gene: TRBJ2-7
CDR3 length: 11
CDR3 protein: AINSFRDNEQY

V gene: TRBV3-1
clone size: many
J gene: TRBJ1-6
CDR3 length: 11
CDR3 protein: ASSHGGNSPLH

V gene: TRBV11-3
clone size: .
J gene: TRBJ2-5
CDR3 length: 13
CDR3 protein: ASSNGTGGGETQY

V gene: TRBV20-1
clone size: .
J gene: TRBJ2-1
CDR3 length: 10
CDR3 protein: SASSGQFEQF

V gene: TRBV7-2
clone size: .
J gene: TRBJ1-4
CDR3 length: 13
CDR3 protein: ASRLTGTTNEKLF

V gene: TRBV20-1
clone size: many
J gene: TRBJ1-1
CDR3 length: 11
CDR3 protein: SAADRRNTEAF

V gene: TRBV20-1
clone size: .
J gene: TRBJ2-7
CDR3 length: 14
CDR3 protein: SARVPGGEGGYEQY

V gene: TRBV28
clone size: many
J gene: TRBJ1-4
CDR3 length: 14
CDR3 protein: ASSRIRTGSFEKLF

V gene: TRBV6-2/TRBV6-3
clone size: .
J gene: TRBJ1-1
CDR3 length: 14
CDR3 protein: ASSYPKGSINTEAF

V gene: TRBV11-2
clone size: once
J gene: TRBJ2-2
CDR3 length: 16
CDR3 protein: ASSWPSSGRAGPGELF

V gene: TRBV20-1
clone size: .
J gene: TRBJ1-4
CDR3 length: 12
CDR3 protein: SASHWEGGEKLF

V gene: TRBV5-1
clone size: many
J gene: TRBJ2-3
CDR3 length: 12
CDR3 protein: ASSLAVRTDTQY

V gene: TRBV20-1
clone size: many
J gene: TRBJ2-7
CDR3 length: 11
CDR3 protein: SAGQGLAYEQY

V gene: TRBV20-1
clone size: many
J gene: TRBJ2-7
CDR3 length: 12
CDR3 protein: SARRTGMPYEQY

V gene: TRBV2
clone size: many
J gene: TRBJ2-7
CDR3 length: 17
CDR3 protein: ASIPPLGLAATLGYEQY

V gene: TRBV19
clone size: .
J gene: TRBJ1-3
CDR3 length: 12
CDR3 protein: ASSTGQSGNTIY

V gene: TRBV7-9
clone size: .
J gene: TRBJ1-4
CDR3 length: 15
CDR3 protein: ASSSSGQGATNEKLF

V gene: TRBV11-2
clone size: many
J gene: TRBJ1-5
CDR3 length: 14
CDR3 protein: ASSPAPHLINQPQH

V gene: TRBV4-1
clone size: few
J gene: TRBJ2-2
CDR3 length: 15
CDR3 protein: ASSQDPQTSTAGELF

V gene: TRBV3-1
clone size: few
J gene: TRBJ1-2
CDR3 length: 14
CDR3 protein: ASSQDSRSGFGGYT

V gene: TRBV19
clone size: few
J gene: TRBJ1-2
CDR3 length: 9
CDR3 protein: AGLTGYGYT

V gene: TRBV5-5
clone size: once
J gene: TRBJ2-7
CDR3 length: 13
CDR3 protein: ASSNGARGQGEQY

V gene: TRBV20-1
clone size: many
J gene: TRBJ1-1
CDR3 length: 12
CDR3 protein: SARDWKENTEAF

V gene: TRBV12-3/TRBV12-4
clone size: few
J gene: TRBJ2-5
CDR3 length: 13
CDR3 protein: ASTSSGGLQETQY

V gene: TRBV27
clone size: .
J gene: TRBJ2-7
CDR3 length: 13
CDR3 protein: ASSLHWGPNYEQY

V gene: TRBV28
clone size: .
J gene: TRBJ2-7
CDR3 length: 11
CDR3 protein: ASNLQGGYEQY

V gene: TRBV20-1
clone size: many
J gene: TRBJ2-3
CDR3 length: 12
CDR3 protein: SALPGGGGDTQY

V gene: TRBV11-3
clone size: .
J gene: TRBJ2-2
CDR3 length: 13
CDR3 protein: ASQGAIANTGELF